The clone carrying this T cell receptor (beta chain) is a singleton in its sample. This record belongs to a study of control samples from healthy donors and cancer patients. The V end was cut by 2 bases, the J end by 2 bases, with 12 bases between. Germline V gene data show CDR1 as LNHDA and CDR2 as SQIVND (reference sequence). This CDR3 is 15 amino acids long. The protocol was immunoSEQ multiplex PCR, while the TCRdb copy is restricted to in-frame clones and leaves out a portion. Of approximately 68,000 clones detected, 75% to 85% appear once; the ten largest clones hold less than 20%. The TCR was taken from a man aged 55-75 years in good health. Source material: blood. The chain carries TRBV19 and TRBJ1-2; D might be TRBD1 (6 bases). The CDR3 loop is CASSIPDRLNYGYTF. In DNA form, the CDR3 reads TGTGCCAGTAGTATACCGGACAGACTAAACTATGGCTACACCTTC. Full variable domain (rest looked up from reference TRBV19 and TRBJ1-2): DGGITQSPKYLFRKEGQNVTLSCEQNLNHDAMYWYRQDPGQGLRLIYYSQIVNDFQKGDIAEGYSVSREKKESFPLTVTSAQKNPTAFYLCASSIPDRLNYGYTFGSGTRLTVV.